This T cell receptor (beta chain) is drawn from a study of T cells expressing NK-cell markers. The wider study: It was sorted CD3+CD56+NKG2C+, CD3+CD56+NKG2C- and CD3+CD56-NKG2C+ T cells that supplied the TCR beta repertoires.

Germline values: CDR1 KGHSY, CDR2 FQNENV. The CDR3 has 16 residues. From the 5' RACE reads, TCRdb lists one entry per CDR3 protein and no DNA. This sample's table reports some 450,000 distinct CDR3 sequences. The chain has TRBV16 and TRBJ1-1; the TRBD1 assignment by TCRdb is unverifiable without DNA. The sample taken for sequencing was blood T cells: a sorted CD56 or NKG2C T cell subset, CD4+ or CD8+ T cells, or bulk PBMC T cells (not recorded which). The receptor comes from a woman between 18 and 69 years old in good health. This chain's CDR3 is CASSRSTGMGNTEAFF.